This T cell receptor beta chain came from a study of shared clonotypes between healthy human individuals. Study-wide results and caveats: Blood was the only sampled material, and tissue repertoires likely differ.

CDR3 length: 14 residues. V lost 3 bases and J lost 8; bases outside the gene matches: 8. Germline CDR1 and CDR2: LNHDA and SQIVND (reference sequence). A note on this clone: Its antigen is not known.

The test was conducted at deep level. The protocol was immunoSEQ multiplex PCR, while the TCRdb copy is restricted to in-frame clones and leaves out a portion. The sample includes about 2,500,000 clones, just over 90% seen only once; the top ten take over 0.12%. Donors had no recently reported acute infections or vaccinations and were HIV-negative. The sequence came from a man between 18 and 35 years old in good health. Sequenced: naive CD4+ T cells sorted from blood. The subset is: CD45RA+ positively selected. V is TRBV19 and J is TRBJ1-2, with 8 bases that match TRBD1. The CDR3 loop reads CASSIGTGEGGYTF. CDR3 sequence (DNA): TGTGCCAGTAGTATCGGGACAGGCGAAGGAGGCTACACCTTC. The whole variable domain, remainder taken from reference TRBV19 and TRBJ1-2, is DGGITQSPKYLFRKEGQNVTLSCEQNLNHDAMYWYRQDPGQGLRLIYYSQIVNDFQKGDIAEGYSVSREKKESFPLTVTSAQKNPTAFYLCASSIGTGEGGYTFGSGTRLTVV.